This entry lists 22 T cell receptor beta chains sequenced from one sample in a study of T cell changes during pregnancy in multiple sclerosis. Generated by immunoSEQ multiplex PCR, the TCRdb table keeps only in-frame clones and is missing some. The sample shows 45,000 to 65,000 clones, 90% to 95% of them seen only once. The starting material was CD8+ T cells from peripheral blood mononuclear cells, obtained in the third trimester of pregnancy. The receptors shown here come from a female donor with multiple sclerosis, enrolled in a pregnancy study.

This clone was observed once. The V call is TRBV5-1, the J call TRBJ2-6; maybe TRBD1 (5 bases). The germline gives CDR1 SGHRS, CDR2 YFSETQ. Trimming took 3 bases from V and 2 from J, leaving 12 bases between them. The CDR3 spans 16 residues. CDR3 region: CASSSPDTTGANVLTF. CDR3 nucleotides: TGCGCCAGCAGCTCCCCGGACACCACTGGGGCCAACGTCCTGACTTTC.

The V gene is TRBV7-6, the J gene TRBJ2-1, with TRBD2 matching over 12 bases. The CDR3 covers 16 residues. J gave up 3 bases and V 0 bases, and 0 bases lay outside the gene matches. Germline V gives CDR1 SGHVS, CDR2 FNYEAQ. Here the CDR3 DNA reads TGTGCCAGCAGCTTAGCGACTAGCGGGGGCTACAATGAGCAGTTCTTC. Protein sequence: CASSLATSGGYNEQFF.

The V call is TRBV19, the J call TRBJ2-3, with TRBD2 as a possible D gene (6 bases). The CDR3 is 16 residues long. Trimming took 4 bases from V and 0 from J, leaving 14 bases between them. The germline V gene encodes CDR1 LNHDA and CDR2 SQIVND (reference sequence). The CDR3: CASSRGEGLSTDTQYF. CDR3 DNA: TGTGCCAGTAGTAGGGGAGAGGGACTCAGCACAGATACGCAGTATTTT.

The rearrangement uses TRBV11-2 and TRBJ2-5, with 10 bases fitting TRBD2. CDR3 length: 15 amino acids. Germline V gives CDR1 SGHAT, CDR2 FQNNGV. Trimming removed 4 bases from V and 1 base from J; junction bases left unmatched: 3. The CDR3 here is CASSSLAGVQETQYF. The CDR3, as DNA: TGTGCCAGCAGCTCTCTAGCGGGGGTCCAAGAGACCCAGTACTTC.

V and J are TRBV19 and TRBJ2-1; 10 bases map to TRBD2. This CDR3 spans 15 amino acids. The V segment lost 7 bases and the J segment 4 bases; nucleotides outside the gene matches: 7. Looked up from germline, CDR1 is LNHDA and CDR2 is SQIVND (reference sequence). The CDR3, as DNA: TGTGCCAGTACCAGAGGGACTAGCGAGTACAATGAGCAGTTCTTC. It translates to CASTRGTSEYNEQFF.

The chain is built from TRBV11-3 and TRBJ2-1; 7 nucleotides agree with TRBD1. J was trimmed by 4 bases and V by 5 bases; bases with no gene match: 2. Looked up from germline, CDR1 is SGHNT and CDR2 is YENEEA. The CDR3 is 13 amino acids. As DNA, the CDR3 is TGTGCCAGCAGCCGGGGACAGTACAATGAGCAGTTCTTC. Residues: CASSRGQYNEQFF.

The rearrangement joins TRBV13 to TRBJ2-7, with D tentatively TRBD1 (5 bases). The germline V and J ends were trimmed by 5 bases and 2 bases, with 13 bases remaining between them. Germline CDR1 is PRHDT and CDR2 is FYEKMQ (reference sequence). The CDR3 contains 14 residues. The CDR3 coding sequence is TGTGCCAGCAGCCAGGGTGCTACTCCCTACGAGCAGTACTTC. Translation gives CASSQGATPYEQYF. The complete variable domain, with remaining parts taken from reference TRBV13 and TRBJ2-7, reads AAGVIQSPRHLIKEKRETATLKCYPIPRHDTVYWYQQGPGQDPQFLISFYEKMQSDKGSIPDRFSAQQFSDYHSELNMSSLELGDSALYFCASSQGATPYEQYFGPGTRLTVT.

The chain has TRBV6-5 and TRBJ2-1; no clear D gene. The length of the CDR3 is 14 residues. With 2 bases removed from V and 0 bases from J, the gap between germline ends came to 5 bases. Germline V lookup: CDR1 MNHEY, CDR2 SVGAGI. This chain's CDR3 is CASSYADSYNEQFF. In DNA, the CDR3 is TGTGCCAGCAGTTACGCGGACTCCTACAATGAGCAGTTCTTC.

The chain carries TRBV7-9 and TRBJ2-3; 8 bases map to TRBD1. The CDR3 is 17 residues long. The ends lost 6 bases at V and 1 base at J; junction bases unmatched: 12. CDR1 is SEHNR and CDR2 is FQNEAQ in the germline V gene (reference sequence). CDR3 loop: CASSYYDRGRGTDTQYF. In DNA, the CDR3 is TGTGCCAGCAGTTATTATGACAGGGGCAGGGGCACAGATACGCAGTATTTT.

The chain is built from TRBV30 and TRBJ2-3, with D unclear. The CDR3 is 12 residues long. Germline values: CDR1 GTSNPN, CDR2 SVGIG (reference sequence). V lost 2 bases, J lost 4 bases, and 7 bases lay in between. CDR3 bases: TGTGCCTGGAGTTCTCCGGCAGATACGCAGTATTTT. This encodes CAWSSPADTQYF.

V is TRBV30 and J is TRBJ2-5; a possible D gene is TRBD2 (6 bases). Gene TRBJ2-7 matches the end of the DNA better, so the J call may be wrong. Germline assignment: CDR1 GTSNPN and CDR2 SVGIG (reference sequence). CDR3 length equals 14 residues. This chain's CDR3 is CAWSVGDFPYEQYF. The CDR3, as DNA: TGTGCCTGGAGTGTAGGGGACTTCCCCTACGAGCAGTACTTC.

The chain recombines TRBV4-1 with TRBJ2-1; no reliable D call. Germline-derived CDR1 and CDR2 are MGHRA and YSYEKL. Trimming stripped 1 base from V and 5 bases from J, with 15 bases between. The CDR3 runs to 16 residues. For the CDR3, the DNA is TGCGCCAGCAGCCAAGTTTCAAGCGAAAGAGACAATGAGCAGTTCTTC. As protein: CASSQVSSERDNEQFF.

This rearrangement joins TRBV6-1 to TRBJ1-2; D is possibly TRBD1 (6 bases). V gave up 3 bases and J gave up 4 bases, with 9 bases separating them. The germline V gene has CDR1 MNHNS and CDR2 SASEGT. CDR3 size: 13 residues. The DNA for the CDR3 is TGTGCCAGCAGTGATACAGGGATCTATGGCTACACCTTC. This codes for CASSDTGIYGYTF.

The chain recombines TRBV5-6 with TRBJ1-4; 8 positions agree with TRBD1. This CDR3 has 17 amino acids. V lost 3 bases, J lost 0 bases, and 7 bases stayed unmatched. Germline-derived CDR1 and CDR2 are SGHDT and YYEEEE. Here the CDR3 DNA reads TGTGCCAGCAGCTCTATGGACAGGGTAACAACTAATGAAAAACTGTTTTTT. Amino acid sequence: CASSSMDRVTTNEKLFF.

The V gene is TRBV21-1, the J gene TRBJ2-5; the D call in the table, TRBD2, was not verified against the DNA. The DNA end is more similar to TRBJ2-7, so the J call may be wrong. TRBV21-1 is annotated as a pseudogene. The CDR3 consists of 15 residues. The CDR3 nucleotides are TGTGCCAGCGGGTTAAAAGCGAGAAGAACCTACGAGCAGTACTTC. Its translation: CASGLKARRTYEQYF.

V is TRBV28 and J is TRBJ1-1, with D perhaps TRBD1 (5 bases). The germline V and J ends were trimmed by 2 bases and 5 bases, with 9 bases remaining between them. Germline loops: CDR1 MDHEN, CDR2 SYDVKM. This CDR3 is built from 13 residues. The CDR3 nucleotides are TGTGCCAGCAGTTTAAACCGGGGGACTGAAGCTTTCTTT. Encoded protein: CASSLNRGTEAFF.

V is TRBV11-2 and J is TRBJ1-1; D uncertain. V gave up 4 bases and J gave up 8 bases, with 14 bases separating them. This CDR3 is built from 13 residues. CDR1 and CDR2 (germline): SGHAT, FQNNGV. The DNA of the CDR3 is TGTGCCAGCAGCTCCACTTCCGGGATGGAAGCTTTCTTT. Its translation is CASSSTSGMEAFF.

The rearrangement joins TRBV20-1 to TRBJ1-1; no clear D. The CDR3 contains 11 residues. Germline V gene data show CDR1 as DFQATT and CDR2 as SNEGSKA (reference sequence). Trimming stripped 4 bases from V and 1 base from J, with 4 bases between. The CDR3 sequence is CSATKNTEAFF. The CDR3 coding sequence is TGCAGTGCTACTAAGAACACTGAAGCTTTCTTT.

The J gene is TRBJ2-2, the V gene TRBV11-2; the match to TRBD2 covers 10 bases. CDR3 length: 18 amino acids. Germline V gene lookup returns CDR1 SGHAT and CDR2 FQNNGV. V lost 1 base, J lost 0 bases, and 5 bases stayed unmatched. In DNA, the CDR3 is TGTGCCAGCAGCTTAGGACCAGCGGGAGGGCCGAACACCGGGGAGCTGTTTTTT. Protein: CASSLGPAGGPNTGELFF.

The rearrangement joins TRBV9 to TRBJ1-2; 11 bases map to TRBD1. Germline CDR1 SGDLS, CDR2 YYNGEE. The CDR3 has 16 amino acids. V was pared by 0 bases and J by 5 bases, with 6 bases of the junction left unmatched. In DNA form, the CDR3 reads TGTGCCAGCAGCGTAGCTAGGACAGGGGGCTATTATGGCTACACCTTC. Amino acids: CASSVARTGGYYGYTF.

J is TRBJ2-7 and V is TRBV27; 9 nucleotides align to TRBD1. Germline V lookup: CDR1 MNHEY, CDR2 SMNVEV (reference sequence). CDR3 length: 14 amino acids. The ends lost 3 bases at V and 4 bases at J; junction bases unmatched: 4. The CDR3 bases are TGTGCCAGCAGTTTGGCGGGACAGGGTTACGAGCAGTACTTC. Residues: CASSLAGQGYEQYF.

A single count supports this clone. The chain recombines TRBV19 with TRBJ2-1, with no clear D. The germline gives CDR1 LNHDA, CDR2 SQIVND (reference sequence). The length of the CDR3 is 14 residues. Trimming pared 3 bases from V and 4 bases from J, leaving 10 bases between. CDR3 bases: TGTGCCAGTAGTATGCCCAGCGCGTACAATGAGCAGTTCTTC. Protein: CASSMPSAYNEQFF.